The present entry profiles one T cell receptor beta chain with its context. This entry comes from a study of blood T cell repertoires in COVID-19. Study background: Spain, Italy and the United States supplied samples that represented acute and convalescent COVID-19. The cDNA or gDNA used as material had been derived from T cells, B-cell-depleted T cells, or PBMCs.

The assay was immunoSEQ multiplex PCR, and TCRdb's table has in-frame clones only and misses some. The table includes about 70,000 clones, around 87% detected once. This clonotype originated in a man aged 50-60 years with active COVID-19. The sequencing input was peripheral blood.

CDR3 residues: CASSLAFGGDTGELFF. The CDR3, as DNA: TGCGCCAGCAGCTTGGCCTTTGGGGGCGATACCGGGGAGCTGTTTTTT. V usage is TRBV5-1 and J usage is TRBJ2-2; possibly TRBD1 for D (6 bases). The CDR3 length is 16 residues. The germline gives CDR1 SGHRS, CDR2 YFSETQ. Trimming shortened V by 0 bases and J by 5 bases, and 14 bases separated the two germline ends.